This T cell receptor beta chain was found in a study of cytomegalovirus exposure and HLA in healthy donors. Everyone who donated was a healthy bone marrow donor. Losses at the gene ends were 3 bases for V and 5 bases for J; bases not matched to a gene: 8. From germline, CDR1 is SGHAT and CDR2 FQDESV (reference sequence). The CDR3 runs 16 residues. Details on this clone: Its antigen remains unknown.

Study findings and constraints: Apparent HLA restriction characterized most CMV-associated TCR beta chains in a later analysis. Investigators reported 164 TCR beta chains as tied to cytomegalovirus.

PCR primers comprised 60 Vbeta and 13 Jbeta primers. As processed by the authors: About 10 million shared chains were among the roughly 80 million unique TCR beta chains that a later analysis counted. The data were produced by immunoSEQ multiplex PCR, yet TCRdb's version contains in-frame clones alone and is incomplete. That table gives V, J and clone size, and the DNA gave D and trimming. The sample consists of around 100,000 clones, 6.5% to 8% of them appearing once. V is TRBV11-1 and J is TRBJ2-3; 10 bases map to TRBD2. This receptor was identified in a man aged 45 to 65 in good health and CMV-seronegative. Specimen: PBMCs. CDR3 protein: CASSFLSGGAKDTQYF. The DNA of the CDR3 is TGTGCCAGCAGCTTCCTAAGCGGGGGGGCGAAAGATACGCAGTATTTT.